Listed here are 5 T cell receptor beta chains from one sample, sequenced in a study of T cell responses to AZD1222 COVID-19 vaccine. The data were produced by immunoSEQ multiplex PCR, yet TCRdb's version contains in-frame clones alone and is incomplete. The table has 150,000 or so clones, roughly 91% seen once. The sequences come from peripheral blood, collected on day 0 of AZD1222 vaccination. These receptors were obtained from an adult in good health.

DNA of the CDR3: TGTGCCAGCAGCTTTGTGGGGACCGACAATTCACCCCTCCACTTT. It encodes CASSFVGTDNSPLHF. V gene TRBV7-2 combines with J gene TRBJ1-6; D possibly corresponds to TRBD1 (5 bases). CDR3 length: 15 residues. V was pared by 3 bases and J by 7 bases, with 13 bases between. Germline loops: CDR1 SGHTA, CDR2 FQGNSA. The entire variable domain, with the rest obtained from reference TRBV7-2 and TRBJ1-6, is as follows: GAGVSQSPSNKVTEKGKDVELRCDPISGHTALYWYRQSLGQGLEFLIYFQGNSAPDKSGLPSDRFSAERTGGSVSTLTIQRTQQEDSAVYLCASSFVGTDNSPLHFGNGTRLTVT.

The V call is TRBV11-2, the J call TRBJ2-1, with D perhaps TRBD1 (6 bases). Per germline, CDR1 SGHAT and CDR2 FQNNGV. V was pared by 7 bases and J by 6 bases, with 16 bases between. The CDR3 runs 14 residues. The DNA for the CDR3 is TGTGCCAGCACCCTCAGGGGTTTAGGCAATGAGCAGTTCTTC. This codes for CASTLRGLGNEQFF.

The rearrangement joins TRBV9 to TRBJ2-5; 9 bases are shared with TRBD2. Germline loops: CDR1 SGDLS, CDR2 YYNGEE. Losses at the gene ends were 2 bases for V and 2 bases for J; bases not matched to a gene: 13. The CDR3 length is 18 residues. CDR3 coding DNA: TGTGCCAGCAGCGTCTCTGGTGCGGGGGGGCCGGGGCAAGAGACCCAGTACTTC. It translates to CASSVSGAGGPGQETQYF.

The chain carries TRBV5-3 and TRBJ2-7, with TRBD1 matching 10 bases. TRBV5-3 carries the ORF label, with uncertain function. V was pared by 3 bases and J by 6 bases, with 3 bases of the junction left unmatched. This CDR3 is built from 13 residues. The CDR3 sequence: CARSWRTGGEQYF. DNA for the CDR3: TGTGCCAGAAGCTGGAGGACAGGGGGCGAGCAGTACTTC.

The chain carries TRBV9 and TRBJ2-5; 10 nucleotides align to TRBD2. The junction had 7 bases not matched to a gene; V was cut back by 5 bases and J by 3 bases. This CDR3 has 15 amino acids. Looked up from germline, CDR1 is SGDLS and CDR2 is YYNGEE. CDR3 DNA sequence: TGTGCCAGCAGTTTCAGTGGGACTAGCGAAGAGACCCAGTACTTC. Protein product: CASSFSGTSEETQYF.